The 27 T cell receptor beta chains presented below share a single source sample, sequenced in a study of shared clonotypes between healthy human individuals. Some clones are missing from TCRdb's copy, which holds only in-frame ones; the method was immunoSEQ multiplex PCR. The data contain over a million clones, approximately 98.5% of them singletons. The sequenced sample was naive CD4+ T cells sorted from blood. Subset specified: CD45RA+ positively selected. Receptors were obtained from a man aged 25 to 40 in good health.

The chain couples TRBV5-4 to TRBJ2-1, with 8 nucleotides matching TRBD1. Germline V gene data show CDR1 as SGHNT and CDR2 as YYREEE (reference sequence). The CDR3 covers 15 residues. The V gene end was trimmed by 5 bases and the J gene end by 5 bases; junction bases not matched to a gene: 9. CDR3 DNA: TGTGCCAGCAGGCTCACAGGGGGGTTACACAATGAGCAGTTCTTC. Translating gives CASRLTGGLHNEQFF.

The gene calls are TRBV28 and TRBJ1-1; D unclear. Trimming removed 3 bases at V and 0 bases at J, with 2 bases between. Germline values: CDR1 MDHEN, CDR2 SYDVKM. The CDR3 covers 12 residues. DNA for the CDR3: TGTGCCAGCAGTTTTGTGAACACTGAAGCTTTCTTT. This encodes CASSFVNTEAFF.

The V gene is TRBV7-2, the J gene TRBJ2-5; the D gene could be TRBD1 or TRBD2 (5 bases each). The CDR3 runs 14 residues. Germline CDR1 reads SGHTA; CDR2 reads FQGNSA. V lost 7 bases and J lost 5, with 17 bases in between. Here the CDR3 reads CASTDPGRGETQYF. Here the CDR3 DNA reads TGTGCCAGCACCGACCCGGGACGCGGGGAGACCCAGTACTTC.

The genes are TRBV27 and TRBJ2-7, with D perhaps matching TRBD2 (5 bases). V lost 3 bases and J 9 bases, leaving 9 bases between the germline ends. The CDR3 sequence is 11 residues long. Germline values: CDR1 MNHEY, CDR2 SMNVEV (reference sequence). The CDR3 bases are TGTGCCAGCAGTTTTGGTGGGAGGCAGTACTTC. This encodes CASSFGGRQYF.

The chain has TRBV9 and TRBJ2-1; 13 bases are shared with TRBD2. V shed 3 bases and J 8 bases; nucleotides not matched to a gene: 8. Germline CDR1 reads SGDLS; CDR2 reads YYNGEE. The CDR3 has 16 residues. The CDR3 region has the DNA TGTGCCAGCAGCGAGGGGACTAGCGGGAATTTACATGAGCAGTTCTTC. The encoded protein is CASSEGTSGNLHEQFF. The whole variable domain, remainder taken from reference TRBV9 and TRBJ2-1, is DSGVTQTPKHLITATGQRVTLRCSPRSGDLSVYWYQQSLDQGLQFLIQYYNGEERAKGNILERFSAQQFPDLHSELNLSSLELGDSALYFCASSEGTSGNLHEQFFGPGTRLTVL.

This clone was picked up one time. The chain uses TRBV29-1 and TRBJ2-2; TRBD1 agrees at 9 bases. The ends lost 4 bases at V and 3 bases at J; junction bases unmatched: 6. The CDR3 contains 15 residues. CDR1 and CDR2 (germline): SQVTM, ANQGSEA. The CDR3 nucleotides read TGCAGCGTTGGCGGGGGACAGGGCTACACCGGGGAGCTGTTTTTT. Its translation: CSVGGGQGYTGELFF.

The chain joins TRBV18 to TRBJ2-5, with 7 bases identical to TRBD2. The CDR3 contains 14 residues. Germline V gene sequence: CDR1 KGHSH, CDR2 LQKENI. The V and J ends lost 2 bases and 8 bases, in that order; junction bases with no gene match: 8. The CDR3 DNA is TGTGCCAGCTCACCAGGGGTAGCGGGTGAAACCCAGTACTTC. This encodes CASSPGVAGETQYF.

A remark on this clone: The sample holds other DNA sequences that translate to the same CDR3. The chain couples TRBV9 to TRBJ1-5, with 10 nucleotides matching TRBD1. V shed 4 bases, J shed 4 bases, and the junction held 5 bases outside the gene matches. Germline V gene data show CDR1 as SGDLS and CDR2 as YYNGEE. CDR3 size: 15 residues. The CDR3 protein is CASSRGQGGNQPQHF. The CDR3 nucleotides are TGTGCCAGCAGCCGCGGACAGGGGGGTAATCAGCCCCAGCATTTT.

The genes are TRBV15 and TRBJ1-5, with D uncertain. The CDR3 runs to 14 residues. Germline V gene data show CDR1 as LNHNV and CDR2 as YYDKDF (reference sequence). V was cut by 0 bases and J by 7 bases, with 10 bases left in between. CDR3 nucleotide sequence: TGTGCCACCAGCAGAGACAGATTACGACAGCCCCAGCATTTT. Protein: CATSRDRLRQPQHF.

Worth noting for this clone: Different DNA sequences within this sample yield the same CDR3. The V gene is TRBV5-6, the J gene TRBJ2-7; 8 nucleotides agree with TRBD1. Looked up from germline, CDR1 is SGHDT and CDR2 is YYEEEE. The V gene end was trimmed by 4 bases and the J gene end by 7 bases; junction bases not matched to a gene: 1. The CDR3 consists of 11 residues. The CDR3 DNA sequence: TGTGCCAGCAGCCGGACAGGGGAGCAGTACTTC. This encodes CASSRTGEQYF.

With regard to this clone: Other DNA sequences in this sample translate to the same CDR3. The genes are TRBV27 and TRBJ2-5, with D tentatively TRBD2 (6 bases). V lost 3 bases and J lost 7, with 9 bases in between. The CDR3 runs 12 residues. Germline V gene lookup returns CDR1 MNHEY and CDR2 SMNVEV (reference sequence). CDR3 sequence (DNA): TGTGCCAGCAGTTTCCCCGGGGGGACCCAGTACTTC. Translating gives CASSFPGGTQYF.

The chain has TRBV5-4 and TRBJ2-2; the match to TRBD1 covers 8 bases. This CDR3 is built from 16 residues. Germline values: CDR1 SGHNT, CDR2 YYREEE (reference sequence). V lost 0 bases to trimming and J lost 4 bases; unmatched junction nucleotides: 5. CDR3 region: CASSLATGGFTGELFF. The CDR3 DNA sequence: TGTGCCAGCAGCTTGGCCACAGGGGGGTTCACCGGGGAGCTGTTTTTT.

This CDR3 is CASSIGQVPNQPQHF. The CDR3 bases are TGTGCCAGTAGTATTGGACAGGTACCTAATCAGCCCCAGCATTTT. The rearrangement uses TRBV19 and TRBJ1-5; 7 bases map to TRBD1. Germline-derived CDR1 and CDR2 are LNHDA and SQIVND (reference sequence). V lost 3 bases and J lost 4; bases outside the gene matches: 6. CDR3 length: 15 residues.

The chain couples TRBV6-6 to TRBJ2-5; the D gene is possibly TRBD2 (7 bases). V was cut by 2 bases and J by 5 bases, with 18 bases left in between. The CDR3 loop spans 16 amino acids. Germline CDR1 is MNHNY and CDR2 is SVGAGI (reference sequence). CDR3 in amino acids: CASSYPRGGVGETQYF. The CDR3 nucleotides are TGTGCCAGCAGTTACCCGAGAGGGGGGGTCGGTGAGACCCAGTACTTC.

This chain joins TRBV7-8 and TRBJ2-7; 9 nucleotides line up with TRBD2. CDR1 and CDR2 from the germline V gene are SGHVS and FQNEAQ. The CDR3 length is 13 residues. With 5 bases clipped from V and 3 bases from J, the junction kept 2 bases outside the gene matches. The CDR3 sequence: CASSLLAGYEQYF. The DNA of the CDR3 is TGTGCCAGCAGCCTACTAGCGGGCTACGAGCAGTACTTC.

V is TRBV10-3 and J is TRBJ2-7; D remains ambiguous. CDR3 length: 12 amino acids. Trimming took off 3 bases at V and 7 bases at J, with 10 bases between the two ends. Germline V gene data show CDR1 as ENHRY and CDR2 as SYGVKD. The CDR3 loop is CAISELPLEQYF. The CDR3 region has the DNA TGTGCCATCAGTGAACTTCCCCTGGAGCAGTACTTC.

The DNA of the CDR3 is TGTGCCAGCAGTGAAGGGGTTCTCCCTTCCTACGAGCAGTACTTC. It encodes CASSEGVLPSYEQYF. The chain links TRBV6-1 to TRBJ2-7; D ambiguous. This CDR3 comprises 15 residues. V lost 1 base and J 1 base, leaving 11 bases between the germline ends. Germline-derived CDR1 and CDR2 are MNHNS and SASEGT.

As DNA, the CDR3 is TGTGCCAGCATGGCAGAGAACACTGAAGCTTTCTTT. This encodes CASMAENTEAFF. The chain is built from TRBV2 and TRBJ1-1, with D hard to call. The CDR3 contains 12 residues. CDR1 and CDR2 (germline): SNHLY, FYNNEI. Deletions cut 7 bases from V and 1 base from J, with 7 bases between.

As regards this clone: The same CDR3 is also encoded by other DNA sequences in this sample. The rearrangement joins TRBV18 to TRBJ1-4; D gene ambiguous. The CDR3 contains 15 residues. V shed 0 bases and J shed 0 bases, with 5 bases lying between them. Germline V gives CDR1 KGHSH, CDR2 LQKENI. CDR3 loop: CASSPPGATNEKLFF. For the CDR3, the DNA is TGTGCCAGCTCACCACCGGGCGCAACTAATGAAAAACTGTTTTTT.

Remarks on this clone: Other DNA sequences within the sample encode an identical CDR3. V is TRBV2 and J is TRBJ2-6, with D hard to call. V lost 3 bases and J lost 0, with 3 bases in between. Per the germline V gene, CDR1 is SNHLY and CDR2 is FYNNEI. The CDR3 sequence is 14 residues long. CDR3 nucleotide sequence: TGTGCCAGCAGTGACCGCTCTGGGGCCAACGTCCTGACTTTC. Amino acid sequence: CASSDRSGANVLTF.

The rearrangement joins TRBV5-4 to TRBJ2-3; D not resolved. The CDR3 consists of 15 residues. V was shortened by 0 bases and J by 6 bases, with 14 bases between the two germline ends. The germline gives CDR1 SGHNT, CDR2 YYREEE (reference sequence). CDR3 bases: TGTGCCAGCAGCTTGGCCGTCGGAAAGTGGGATACGCAGTATTTT. The encoded protein is CASSLAVGKWDTQYF.

The chain recombines TRBV7-9 with TRBJ2-5; 7 bases map to TRBD1. Unmatched junction bases numbered 5, after V lost 1 base and J lost 3 bases. From germline, CDR1 is SEHNR and CDR2 FQNEAQ (reference sequence). The CDR3 runs 15 residues. The DNA of the CDR3 is TGTGCCAGCAGCTTAGGTCGGGACAGAAAAGAGACCCAGTACTTC. Its translation is CASSLGRDRKETQYF.

The rearrangement links TRBV5-6 to TRBJ2-3; D unresolved. The V and J ends lost 1 base and 5 bases respectively, with 14 bases between them. The germline V gene has CDR1 SGHDT and CDR2 YYEEEE. The CDR3 extends over 15 amino acids. The CDR3 DNA reads TGTGCCAGCAGCTTGATGCGGCGCCACCAAGATACGCAGTATTTT. Residues: CASSLMRRHQDTQYF.

The genes are TRBV5-1 and TRBJ2-1; TRBD2 agrees at 10 bases. Per the germline V gene, CDR1 is SGHRS and CDR2 is YFSETQ. CDR3 length: 21 residues. J lost 0 bases, V lost 4 bases, and 19 bases had no gene match. Here the CDR3 reads CASSLMAQLAGLASSYNEQFF. CDR3 sequence (DNA): TGCGCCAGCAGCCTGATGGCCCAACTAGCGGGGTTAGCCAGCTCCTACAATGAGCAGTTCTTC.

The chain joins TRBV25-1 to TRBJ2-5; 8 bases are shared with TRBD2. Trimming removed 3 bases from V and 4 bases from J; junction bases left unmatched: 4. The CDR3 runs to 14 residues. In germline, CDR1 is MGHDK, CDR2 SYGVNS. The CDR3 coding sequence is TGTGCCAGCAGTGATGCGGGAGGTGGAGAGACCCAGTACTTC. Translation: CASSDAGGGETQYF. Full variable domain (rest looked up from reference TRBV25-1 and TRBJ2-5): EADIYQTPRYLVIGTGKKITLECSQTMGHDKMYWYQQDPGMELHLIHYSYGVNSTEKGDLSSESTVSRIRTEHFPLTLESARPSHTSQYLCASSDAGGGETQYFGPGTRLLVL.

Turning to this clone: The same CDR3 arises from other DNA sequences in this sample as well. V gene TRBV9 combines with J gene TRBJ2-1; 14 bases map to TRBD2. In germline, CDR1 is SGDLS, CDR2 YYNGEE. This CDR3 has 15 residues. J was trimmed by 7 bases and V by 2 bases; bases with no gene match: 2. The CDR3 bases are TGTGCCAGCAGCGTGGGGACTAGCGGGAGTAATGAGCAGTTCTTC. Amino acid sequence: CASSVGTSGSNEQFF.

J is TRBJ2-7 and V is TRBV27; D remains unclear. CDR3 length equals 13 residues. Germline V gene lookup returns CDR1 MNHEY and CDR2 SMNVEV (reference sequence). V was clipped by 7 bases and J by 0 bases, with 10 bases between them. The CDR3 loop is CASTPVGSYEQYF. The CDR3 DNA is TGTGCCAGCACCCCGGTAGGCTCCTACGAGCAGTACTTC.